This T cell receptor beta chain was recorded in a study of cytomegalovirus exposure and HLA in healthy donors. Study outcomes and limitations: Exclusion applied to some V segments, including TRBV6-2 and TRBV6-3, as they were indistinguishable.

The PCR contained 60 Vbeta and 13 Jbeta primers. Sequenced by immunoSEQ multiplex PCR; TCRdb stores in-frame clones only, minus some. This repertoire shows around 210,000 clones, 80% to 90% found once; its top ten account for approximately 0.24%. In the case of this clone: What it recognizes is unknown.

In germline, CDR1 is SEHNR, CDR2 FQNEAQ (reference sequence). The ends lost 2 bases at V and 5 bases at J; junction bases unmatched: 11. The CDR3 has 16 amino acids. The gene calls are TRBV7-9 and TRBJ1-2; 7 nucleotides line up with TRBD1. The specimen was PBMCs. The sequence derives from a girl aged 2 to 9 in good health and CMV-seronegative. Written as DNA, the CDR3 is TGTGCCAGCAGCTTACCCGCGTGGCAGGGGGAGTATGGCTACACCTTC. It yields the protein CASSLPAWQGEYGYTF.